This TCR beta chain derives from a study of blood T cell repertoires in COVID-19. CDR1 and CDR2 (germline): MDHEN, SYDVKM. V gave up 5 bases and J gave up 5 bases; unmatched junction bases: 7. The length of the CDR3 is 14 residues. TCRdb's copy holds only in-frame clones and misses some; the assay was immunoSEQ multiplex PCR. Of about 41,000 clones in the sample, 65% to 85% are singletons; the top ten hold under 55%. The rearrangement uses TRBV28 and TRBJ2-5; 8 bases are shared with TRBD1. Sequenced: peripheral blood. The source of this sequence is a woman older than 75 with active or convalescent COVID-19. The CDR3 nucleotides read TGTGCCAGCAGTGGGGTGGGACAGGAGGAGACCCAGTACTTC. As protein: CASSGVGQEETQYF.